The clone carrying this T cell receptor (beta chain) was seen only a few times. Its antigen is currently unknown. The CDR3 length is 11 residues. V lost 4 bases to trimming and J lost 10 bases; unmatched junction nucleotides: 5. Germline values: CDR1 DFQATT, CDR2 SNEGSKA (reference sequence). The source of the sample is a study of T cells after yellow fever vaccination. Overall study findings and caveats: Boosting was followed by the reappearance of most primary-vaccination clones (around 96% CD4, about 88% CD8).

5'RACE template switching added a universal primer site and UMIs to TCR cDNA. TCRdb reprocessed the 5' RACE reads with MiXCR, giving one entry per CDR3 protein. This table holds 300,000 or so distinct CDR3 sequences, 7% to 10% found once. Sample: PBMCs, taken roughly 45 days after the first yellow fever vaccination. V gene TRBV20-1 combines with J gene TRBJ1-2; 8 positions match TRBD1. The receptor comes from a man aged 18 to 35 who received the YFV17D yellow fever vaccine. The CDR3 sequence is CSATKTGAYTF. The CDR3 DNA follows: TGCAGTGCTACAAAGACAGGGGCCTACACCTTC.